This T cell receptor (beta chain) comes out of a study of cytomegalovirus exposure and HLA in healthy donors. The CDR3 spans 15 residues. The germline V and J ends were trimmed by 5 bases and 2 bases, with 16 bases remaining between them. Germline V gives CDR1 MNHEY, CDR2 SVGAGI. 13 Jbeta primers and 60 Vbeta primers were used for the PCR. The table came from immunoSEQ multiplex PCR; TCRdb's copy has only in-frame clones and leaves some out. There are 100,000 to 150,000 clones in the sample; 84% occur only once, and around 3% lies in the top ten. General study points: Association with HLA alleles at 0.05 false discovery rate was found for 15,000 or so TCR beta sequences in a later analysis. A classifier reportedly called cytomegalovirus status with high sensitivity and specificity.

To note about this clone: As yet, its antigen is unknown.

Donors showed nominal health when sampled, although they likely had unrecorded immune exposures. The clonotype comes from a woman between 18 and 29 years old in good health and CMV-seropositive. The rearrangement links TRBV6-5 to TRBJ2-7; D unclear. Sequenced sample: PBMCs. CDR3 protein: CASSPLGASTYEQYF. CDR3 bases: TGTGCCAGCAGTCCTTTGGGCGCTTCGACCTACGAGCAGTACTTC.